Below are 22 T cell receptor beta chains sequenced from a single sample in a study of T cells in Graves' hyperthyroidism and ophthalmopathy (dated 2019 in TCRdb). Libraries were made using multiplex PCR. The sequencer was an Illumina HiSeq 2000. The TCR beta CDR3 regions were amplified from the RNA transcripts. The first round of RT-PCR for the TCR CDR3 was performed with the HTBI primer set and the Qiagen OneStep RT-PCR kit. TCRdb reprocessing: public reads trimmed at Q25 with fastp, clones called with MiXCR, in-frame beta chains kept. Entries that share a CDR3 protein sequence are merged under the most common genes and DNA. This sample comprises about 200,000 distinct CDR3 sequences, 17% of them detected only once. The ten largest clones add up to 53% of the sample. The specimen sequenced was blood. These receptors came from a woman between 50 and 59 years old with Graves' hyperthyroidism.

The genes are TRBV30 and TRBJ2-3; 9 bases line up with TRBD2. There are 14 residues in the CDR3. V shed 4 bases and J 5 bases; nucleotides not matched to a gene: 7. Looked up from germline, CDR1 is GTSNPN and CDR2 is SVGIG (reference sequence). The CDR3 loop reads CAWNVLAGRDTQYF. CDR3 sequence (DNA): TGTGCCTGGAATGTGCTAGCGGGACGAGATACGCAGTATTTT.

This clonotype was seen a few times. The gene calls are TRBV20-1 and TRBJ1-6; 7 nucleotides match TRBD1. The germline CDR1 and CDR2 sequences are DFQATT and SNEGSKA (reference sequence). V lost 5 bases and J lost 5; bases outside the gene matches: 6. This CDR3 is built from 14 residues. DNA of the CDR3: TGCAGTGCTTCCCAGGGGGTAAATAATTCACCCCTCCACTTT. Its translation: CSASQGVNNSPLHF.

This clonotype was seen many times. The chain uses TRBV27 and TRBJ2-7; D uncertain. V shed 2 bases and J shed 4 bases, with 6 bases lying between them. Germline CDR1 and CDR2: MNHEY and SMNVEV (reference sequence). The CDR3 consists of 12 residues. CDR3 bases: TGTGCCAGCAGTTTAATGGGTTACGAGCAGTACTTC. It yields the protein CASSLMGYEQYF.

This clonotype was observed a few times. The CDR3 region is CASSPTTSGAYNEQFF. The CDR3 nucleotides read TGCGCCAGCAGCCCCACGACTAGCGGAGCCTACAATGAGCAGTTCTTC. V usage is TRBV5-1 and J usage is TRBJ2-1; 9 nucleotides agree with TRBD2. The V gene's germline CDR1 is SGHRS and CDR2 YFSETQ. V was clipped by 4 bases and J by 2 bases; unmatched bases: 7. This CDR3 has 16 amino acids.

This clonotype was detected a few times. V usage is TRBV5-1 and J usage is TRBJ2-4; 11 nucleotides agree with TRBD2. J gave up 0 bases and V 4 bases, and 15 bases lay outside the gene matches. This CDR3 spans 20 amino acids. Germline lookup yields CDR1 SGHRS and CDR2 YFSETQ. The CDR3 region is CASSPTSGSPGWRAKNIQYF. The DNA for the CDR3 is TGCGCCAGCAGCCCAACTAGCGGGAGTCCCGGATGGAGAGCCAAAAACATTCAGTACTTC. Combining the CDR3 with reference TRBV5-1 and TRBJ2-4 gives the whole variable domain KAGVTQTPRYLIKTRGQQVTLSCSPISGHRSVSWYQQTPGQGLQFLFEYFSETQRNKGNFPGRFSGRQFSNSRSEMNVSTLELGDSALYLCASSPTSGSPGWRAKNIQYFGAGTRLSVL.

The rearrangement joins TRBV28 to TRBJ1-6; D ambiguous. V lost 6 bases and J 9 bases, leaving 6 bases between the germline ends. In germline, CDR1 is MDHEN, CDR2 SYDVKM. CDR3 length: 11 amino acids. CDR3 amino acids: CASSLGSPLHF. In nucleotides, the CDR3 is TGTGCCAGCAGCCTGGGTTCACCCCTCCACTTT.

There are many counts of this clonotype. The chain combines TRBV12-3 or TRBV12-4 with TRBJ2-1; the D gene is possibly TRBD2 (6 bases). V was clipped by 1 base and J by 4 bases, with 14 bases between them. CDR3 length: 16 residues. CDR3 sequence reads: CASSLVPGAGYNEQFF. CDR3 sequence (DNA): TGTGCCAGCAGTTTAGTCCCGGGAGCGGGTTACAATGAGCAGTTCTTC.

This rearrangement joins TRBV29-1 to TRBJ1-1, with D uncertain. Germline CDR1 is SQVTM and CDR2 is ANQGSEA. V shed 0 bases and J shed 7 bases, with 9 bases lying between them. There are 12 residues in the CDR3. CDR3 region: CSVEEPGGEAFF. CDR3 in DNA: TGCAGCGTTGAAGAGCCTGGCGGTGAAGCTTTCTTT.

This clonotype was detected ten times or more. A junction end diverges from the germline sequence, so it may reflect a read error. The chain links TRBV27 to TRBJ2-1, with 9 nucleotides matching TRBD2. Per the germline V gene, CDR1 is MNHEY and CDR2 is SMNVEV (reference sequence). The CDR3 runs to 15 residues. The CDR3 nucleotides read TGTGCCAGCAAGGCCGGGACTAGCTCCCACAATGAGCAGTTCTTC. Translated: CASKAGTSSHNEQFF.

This clonotype has just a few counts. This rearrangement joins TRBV12-3 or TRBV12-4 to TRBJ2-1; D might be TRBD2 (6 bases). The CDR3 contains 14 residues. V was clipped by 3 bases and J by 7 bases, with 13 bases between them. CDR3 sequence reads: CASSFAGLVNEQFF. The CDR3 DNA follows: TGTGCCAGCAGTTTTGCGGGGTTAGTTAATGAGCAGTTCTTC.

In this sample, this clonotype turned up many times. The genes are TRBV9 and TRBJ2-7, with TRBD1 matching over 8 bases. The V segment lost 4 bases and the J segment 3 bases; nucleotides outside the gene matches: 6. The germline CDR1 and CDR2 sequences are SGDLS and YYNGEE. CDR3 length equals 14 residues. This CDR3 reads CASSSIDRGYEQYF. In DNA, the CDR3 is TGTGCCAGCAGCTCGATAGACAGGGGCTACGAGCAGTACTTC.

A few counts support this clonotype. This chain links TRBV15 with TRBJ2-3; D uncertain. With 0 bases removed from V and 6 bases from J, the gap between germline ends came to 7 bases. Germline assignment: CDR1 LNHNV and CDR2 YYDKDF (reference sequence). The CDR3 length is 13 residues. CDR3 DNA sequence: TGTGCCACCAGCAGAGATCTAGGGGATACGCAGTATTTT. It translates to CATSRDLGDTQYF.

This clonotype was observed many times. J is TRBJ2-1 and V is TRBV27; D is ambiguous. This CDR3 is built from 15 residues. Germline V gene sequence: CDR1 MNHEY, CDR2 SMNVEV (reference sequence). V was clipped by 6 bases and J by 5 bases, with 17 bases between them. DNA for the CDR3: TGTGCCAGCAGCCTAAAGGACCCAACTGACAATGAGCAGTTCTTC. Protein product: CASSLKDPTDNEQFF.

CDR3 coding DNA: TGTGCCAGCGTCCCCCCTAGCGGGAGGGGGGGTGAGCAGTTCTTC. Residues: CASVPPSGRGGEQFF. The chain has TRBV12-3 or TRBV12-4 and TRBJ2-1; 12 nucleotides align to TRBD2. The J segment lost 9 bases and the V segment lost 8 bases, leaving 11 bases of the junction unmatched. CDR3 length equals 15 residues.

This clonotype was counted a single time. This chain links TRBV5-1 with TRBJ2-7; D may be TRBD1 (5 bases). V was trimmed by 0 bases and J by 5 bases, leaving 6 bases between them. CDR3 length: 12 residues. Germline V CDR1 and CDR2: SGHRS, YFSETQ. The CDR3 loop reads CASSLVGDEQYF. CDR3 sequence (DNA): TGCGCCAGCAGCTTGGTAGGGGACGAGCAGTACTTC. The full variable domain, in which reference TRBV5-1 and TRBJ2-7 provide the parts outside the CDR3, is KAGVTQTPRYLIKTRGQQVTLSCSPISGHRSVSWYQQTPGQGLQFLFEYFSETQRNKGNFPGRFSGRQFSNSRSEMNVSTLELGDSALYLCASSLVGDEQYFGPGTRLTVT.

In regard to this clonotype: Just one base apart from a much larger clone, this may be a read error. The V and J genes are TRBV6-1 and TRBJ2-1; D is perhaps TRBD2 (5 bases). The germline CDR1 and CDR2 sequences are MNHNS and SASEGT. The V end was cut by 5 bases, the J end by 0 bases, with 8 bases between. The CDR3 extends over 14 amino acids. This CDR3 reads CASSPLASYNEQFF. CDR3 bases: TGTGCCAGCAGTCCTCTAGCCTCCTACAATGAGCAGTTCTTC.

This clonotype has more than one count but fewer than ten. The rearrangement links TRBV6-1 to TRBJ1-3; a weak D match, TRBD1 (5 bases). V was shortened by 7 bases and J by 0 bases, with 13 bases between the two germline ends. CDR1 MNHNS and CDR2 SASEGT come from the germline V gene. The CDR3 runs to 15 residues. CDR3 protein: CASKQDGNSGNTIYF. Here the CDR3 DNA reads TGTGCCAGCAAACAGGACGGCAACTCTGGAAACACCATATATTTT.

This clonotype was counted at least ten times. The CDR3 nucleotides are TGTGCCAGCAGCGTAGGTAGAGTCCAAGAGACCCAGTACTTC. Its protein product is CASSVGRVQETQYF. The chain joins TRBV9 to TRBJ2-5; D not resolved. The V and J ends lost 0 bases and 1 base respectively, with 7 bases between them. CDR3 size: 14 residues. Germline lookup yields CDR1 SGDLS and CDR2 YYNGEE.

V is TRBV6-2 or TRBV6-3 and J is TRBJ2-7; tentative D call: TRBD2 (6 bases). Germline-derived CDR1 and CDR2 are MNHEY and SVGEGT. Trimming pared 8 bases from V and 3 bases from J, leaving 14 bases between. The CDR3 is made up of 13 amino acids. The CDR3 DNA reads as TGTGCCAGCTTTGTGGGAGGCATCTACGAGCAGTACTTC. Translation: CASFVGGIYEQYF.

This clonotype was recorded at least ten times. The CDR3 protein is CSAISVNPNTEAFF. Written as DNA, the CDR3 is TGCAGTGCTATTTCGGTCAACCCGAACACTGAAGCTTTCTTT. This chain uses TRBV20-1 with TRBJ1-1; the D is unclear. Per the germline V gene, CDR1 is DFQATT and CDR2 is SNEGSKA (reference sequence). Trimming left V 4 bases short and J 1 base short, with 13 bases between. This CDR3 region has 14 residues.

This clonotype showed up just a few times. The chain recombines TRBV14 with TRBJ1-1; a possible D gene is TRBD1 (6 bases). Trimming removed 6 bases at V and 1 base at J, with 12 bases between. Germline CDR1 and CDR2: SGHDN and FVKESK. CDR3 length equals 14 residues. DNA of the CDR3: TGTGCCAGCAGGCGACCGGGACAGAACACTGAAGCTTTCTTT. It encodes CASRRPGQNTEAFF.

V gene TRBV6-5 combines with J gene TRBJ2-1; 7 nucleotides line up with TRBD1. CDR1 and CDR2 from the germline V gene are MNHEY and SVGAGI. With V trimmed by 2 bases and J by 7 bases, 5 bases remained unmatched. CDR3 size: 14 residues. CDR3 sequence reads: CASSYDRAWNEQFF. The CDR3 DNA sequence: TGTGCCAGCAGTTACGACAGGGCTTGGAATGAGCAGTTCTTC.